One sample yielded the 18 T cell receptor beta chains listed below, sequenced in a study of regulatory T cells in long-lasting Graves disease. With iRepertoire HTBI primers and Arm-PCR of CDR3 regions, TCR beta libraries were built. TCRdb used MiXCR to reprocess the multiplex PCR reads, holding one entry per CDR3 protein. The sample records some 460,000 distinct CDR3 sequences, around 15% being singletons. Time point described: newly diagnosed GD, antithyroid drugs for less than 3 months. Preparation of the TCR library used RNA extracted from PBMCs. The sample also formed part of further work on T cells in Graves' hyperthyroidism and ophthalmopathy.

The material was peripheral blood mononuclear cells (PBMCs), obtained at new diagnosis, from a patient treated with antithyroid drugs. These TCRs come from a man in his forties or fifties with Graves disease.

The sample holds a few counts of this clonotype. Being one base from a much bigger clone, this may be a read error. This sequence joins TRBV12-3 or TRBV12-4 and TRBJ1-1; no firm D call. This CDR3 region has 13 residues. The DNA of the CDR3 is TGTGCCAGCAGTTTGTCAGTGAACATTGAAGCTTTCTTT. It encodes CASSLSVNIEAFF.

Points on this clonotype: One end of the junction fails to match germline, which may point to a read error. V and J are TRBV28 and TRBJ1-2; D is unresolved. Germline V gives CDR1 MDHEN, CDR2 SYDVKM. This CDR3 spans 13 amino acids. The CDR3, as DNA: TGTGCCAACAGTTTAGGCATGCCCAATGGCTACACCTTC. Translating gives CANSLGMPNGYTF.

This clonotype came up a few times. Just one base apart from a much larger clone, this may be a read error. V gene TRBV18 combines with J gene TRBJ2-5; possible D gene TRBD1, 7 bases. The CDR3 spans 15 residues. The germline gives CDR1 KGHSH, CDR2 LQKENI. The CDR3 here is CAGSRAGGTQETQYF. Written as DNA, the CDR3 is TGTGCCGGCTCACGAGCAGGGGGGACACAAGAGACCCAGTACTTC.

This clonotype was found many times. The rearrangement uses TRBV3-1 and TRBJ2-3; 13 bases are shared with TRBD2. Germline CDR1 LGHDT, CDR2 YNNKEL (reference sequence). V shed 3 bases, J shed 4 bases, and the junction held 7 bases outside the gene matches. The CDR3 runs 17 residues. CDR3 sequence: CASSQLGLAGSADTQYF. For the CDR3, the DNA is TGTGCCAGCAGCCAGCTGGGACTAGCGGGAAGTGCAGATACGCAGTATTTT.

This clonotype has a count of ten or more. The chain recombines TRBV24-1 with TRBJ2-1; TRBD1 aligns across 9 bases. Looked up from germline, CDR1 is KGHDR and CDR2 is SFDVKD. This CDR3 region has 16 residues. Trimming at V came to 1 base and at J to 6 bases, leaving 6 bases not matched to a gene. In DNA form, the CDR3 reads TGTGCCACCAGTGATTTTCTGGACAGGGGTCCCAATGAGCAGTTCTTC. This codes for CATSDFLDRGPNEQFF.

This chain connects TRBV18 to TRBJ2-3; D is perhaps TRBD1 (6 bases). This CDR3 has 14 residues. Per germline, CDR1 KGHSH and CDR2 LQKENI. V lost 5 bases and J lost 0, with 9 bases in between. CDR3 region: CASSTDSSTDTQYF. DNA for the CDR3: TGTGCCAGCTCAACGGACAGTAGCACAGATACGCAGTATTTT.

As concerns this clonotype: A much bigger clone sits one base away, suggesting this may be a read error. The gene calls are TRBV18 and TRBJ2-5, with 7 bases that match TRBD2. The CDR3 has 15 amino acids. V was pared by 2 bases and J by 5 bases, with 8 bases of the junction left unmatched. CDR1 is KGHSH, CDR2 LQKENI, per germline. As DNA, the CDR3 is TGTGCCAGCTCACCAATGAGACTAGCTACGGAGACCCAGTACTTC. Translating it yields CASSPMRLATETQYF.

This clonotype was seen ten or more times. This chain joins TRBV28 and TRBJ2-5, with 7 bases identical to TRBD2. The germline CDR1 and CDR2 sequences are MDHEN and SYDVKM. V shed 4 bases and J 1 base; nucleotides not matched to a gene: 9. CDR3 length equals 16 residues. CDR3 coding DNA: TGTGCCAGCAGTTGGGGCGGGGGACGGATCCAAGAGACCCAGTACTTC. It translates to CASSWGGGRIQETQYF.

At least ten counts were recorded for this clonotype. The rearrangement joins TRBV2 to TRBJ2-7; no firm D call. The CDR3 consists of 13 residues. The V end was cut by 3 bases, the J end by 2 bases, with 8 bases between. Germline CDR1 is SNHLY and CDR2 is FYNNEI. In DNA form, the CDR3 reads TGTGCCAGCAGTGAGTTAGGTACCTACGAGCAGTACTTC. This sequence encodes CASSELGTYEQYF.

The rearrangement links TRBV28 to TRBJ2-7; the D is unclear. Germline CDR1 is MDHEN and CDR2 is SYDVKM. The CDR3 contains 11 residues. V shed 10 bases and J shed 3 bases, with 10 bases lying between them. CDR3 sequence: CANSQIYEQYF. CDR3 DNA: TGTGCCAACTCGCAAATCTACGAGCAGTACTTC. The entire variable domain, with the rest obtained from reference TRBV28 and TRBJ2-7, is as follows: DVKVTQSSRYLVKRTGEKVFLECVQDMDHENMFWYRQDPGLGLRLIYFSYDVKMKEKGDIPEGYSVSREKKERFSLILESASTNQTSMYLCANSQIYEQYFGPGTRLTVT.

The chain combines TRBV9 with TRBJ1-2, with D possibly matching TRBD1 (6 bases). Looked up from germline, CDR1 is SGDLS and CDR2 is YYNGEE. The CDR3 runs to 14 residues. V was clipped by 4 bases and J by 4 bases, with 14 bases between them. The chain's CDR3 is CASSTWTESYGYTF. DNA for the CDR3: TGTGCCAGCAGCACCTGGACAGAGAGCTATGGCTACACCTTC.

This clonotype appeared many times. The chain links TRBV20-1 to TRBJ2-1; D is ambiguous. Germline-derived CDR1 and CDR2 are DFQATT and SNEGSKA (reference sequence). The length of the CDR3 is 12 residues. Trimming removed 8 bases at V and 5 bases at J, with 13 bases between. As DNA, the CDR3 is TGCAGTACGGCCTCAAAAAACAATGAGCAGTTCTTC. It is translated as CSTASKNNEQFF.

The V and J genes are TRBV7-2 and TRBJ2-5, with TRBD1 identical over 8 bases. V lost 1 base, J lost 2 bases, and 3 bases stayed unmatched. The CDR3 spans 15 residues. Per the germline V gene, CDR1 is SGHTA and CDR2 is FQGNSA. Here the CDR3 DNA reads TGTGCCAGCAGCTTAGAACAGGGGGGTCAAGAGACCCAGTACTTC. It yields the protein CASSLEQGGQETQYF. Based on the CDR3 plus reference TRBV7-2 and TRBJ2-5, the full variable domain is GAGVSQSPSNKVTEKGKDVELRCDPISGHTALYWYRQSLGQGLEFLIYFQGNSAPDKSGLPSDRFSAERTGGSVSTLTIQRTQQEDSAVYLCASSLEQGGQETQYFGPGTRLLVL.

The rearrangement joins TRBV11-2 to TRBJ2-2, with a possible D match to TRBD1 (6 bases). This CDR3 region has 16 residues. Germline loops: CDR1 SGHAT, CDR2 FQNNGV. With 5 bases removed from V and 1 base from J, the gap between germline ends came to 14 bases. The CDR3 reads CASSQRGQLNTGELFF. In nucleotides, the CDR3 is TGTGCCAGCAGCCAGCGCGGACAGCTGAACACCGGGGAGCTGTTTTTT. Based on the CDR3 plus reference TRBV11-2 and TRBJ2-2, the full variable domain is EAGVAQSPRYKIIEKRQSVAFWCNPISGHATLYWYQQILGQGPKLLIQFQNNGVVDDSQLPKDRFSAERLKGVDSTLKIQPAKLEDSAVYLCASSQRGQLNTGELFFGEGSRLTVL.

This clonotype was detected once. A much larger clone differs by one base, so this may be a read error. The chain combines TRBV9 with TRBJ1-2, with TRBD1 matching 8 bases. Trimming took 3 bases from V and 4 from J; bases not matched to a gene: 5. The CDR3 totals 14 residues. The germline gives CDR1 SGDLS, CDR2 YYNGEE. DNA of the CDR3: TGTGCCAGCAGCGGACTGGGACAGGCCTATGGCTACACCTTC. Encoded protein: CASSGLGQAYGYTF.

The CDR3 region is CASSVTGGSYEQYF. The CDR3 DNA sequence: TGTGCCAGTAGTGTCACAGGGGGGAGCTACGAGCAGTACTTC. The chain joins TRBV19 to TRBJ2-7, with 8 bases matching TRBD1. The trim removed 5 bases at V and 3 bases at J, leaving 6 bases unmatched. Germline loops: CDR1 LNHDA, CDR2 SQIVND (reference sequence). The CDR3 extends over 14 amino acids.

The chain couples TRBV6-4 to TRBJ2-2; D is uncertain. V dropped 5 bases and J dropped 5 bases, with 9 bases sitting between them. This CDR3 region has 13 residues. Germline CDR1 MRHNA, CDR2 SNTAGT. The CDR3 loop reads CASSTAQTGELFF. DNA for the CDR3: TGTGCCAGCAGTACCGCACAAACCGGGGAGCTGTTTTTT.

The chain uses TRBV27 and TRBJ2-6, with D unresolved. V was trimmed by 1 base and J by 1 base, leaving 5 bases between them. Germline V lookup: CDR1 MNHEY, CDR2 SMNVEV (reference sequence). CDR3 length: 15 amino acids. CDR3 nucleotide sequence: TGTGCCAGCAGTTTATTCCAATCTGGGGCCAACGTCCTGACTTTC. Its protein product is CASSLFQSGANVLTF.